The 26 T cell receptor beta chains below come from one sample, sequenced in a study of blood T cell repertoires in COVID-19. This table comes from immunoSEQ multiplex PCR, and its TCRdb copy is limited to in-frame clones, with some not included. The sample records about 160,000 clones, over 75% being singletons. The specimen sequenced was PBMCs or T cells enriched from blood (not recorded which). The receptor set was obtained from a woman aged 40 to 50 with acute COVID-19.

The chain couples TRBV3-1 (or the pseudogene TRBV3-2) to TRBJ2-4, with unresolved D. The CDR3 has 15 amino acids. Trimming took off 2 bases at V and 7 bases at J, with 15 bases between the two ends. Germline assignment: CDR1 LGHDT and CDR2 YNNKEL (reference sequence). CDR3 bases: TGTGCCAGCAGCCAAAGCCACCGGTCCGAGAACATTCAGTACTTC. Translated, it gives CASSQSHRSENIQYF.

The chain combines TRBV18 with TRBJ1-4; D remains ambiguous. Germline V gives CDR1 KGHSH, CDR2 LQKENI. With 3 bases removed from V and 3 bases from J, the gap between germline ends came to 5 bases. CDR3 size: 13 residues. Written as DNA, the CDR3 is TGTGCCAGCTCACCGGGAGCTAATGAAAAACTGTTTTTT. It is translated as CASSPGANEKLFF.

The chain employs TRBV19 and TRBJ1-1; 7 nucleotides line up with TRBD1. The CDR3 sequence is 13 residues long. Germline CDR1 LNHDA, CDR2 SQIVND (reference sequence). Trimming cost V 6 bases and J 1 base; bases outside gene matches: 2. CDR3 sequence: CASSRQGNTEAFF. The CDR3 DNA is TGTGCCAGTAGCAGACAGGGGAACACTGAAGCTTTCTTT.

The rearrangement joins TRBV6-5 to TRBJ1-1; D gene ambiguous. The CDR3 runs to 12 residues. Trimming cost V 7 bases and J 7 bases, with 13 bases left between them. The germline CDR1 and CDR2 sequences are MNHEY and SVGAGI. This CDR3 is CASKPSAVEAFF. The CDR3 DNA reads TGTGCCAGCAAACCATCGGCGGTTGAAGCTTTCTTT.

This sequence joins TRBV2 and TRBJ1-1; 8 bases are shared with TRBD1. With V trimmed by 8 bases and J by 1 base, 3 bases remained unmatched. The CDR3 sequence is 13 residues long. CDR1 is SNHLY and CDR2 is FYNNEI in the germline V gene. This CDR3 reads CASGGQANTEAFF. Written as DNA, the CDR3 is TGTGCCAGCGGGGGACAGGCGAACACTGAAGCTTTCTTT.

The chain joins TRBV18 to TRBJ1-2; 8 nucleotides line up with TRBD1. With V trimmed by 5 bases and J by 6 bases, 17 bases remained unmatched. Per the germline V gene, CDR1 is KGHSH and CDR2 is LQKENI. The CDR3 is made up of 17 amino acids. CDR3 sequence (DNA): TGTGCCAGCTCATCCGGGCGGCAGGGGGCGGATAAAGATGGCTACACCTTC. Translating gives CASSSGRQGADKDGYTF. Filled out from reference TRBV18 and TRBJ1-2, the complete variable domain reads NAGVMQNPRHLVRRRGQEARLRCSPMKGHSHVYWYRQLPEEGLKFMVYLQKENIIDESGMPKERFSAEFPKEGPSILRIQQVVRGDSAAYFCASSSGRQGADKDGYTFGSGTRLTVV.

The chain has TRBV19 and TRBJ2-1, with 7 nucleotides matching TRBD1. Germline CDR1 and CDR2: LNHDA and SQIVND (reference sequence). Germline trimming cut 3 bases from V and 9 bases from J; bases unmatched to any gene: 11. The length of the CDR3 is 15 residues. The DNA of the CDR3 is TGTGCCAGTAGTATGGAAGGGGGCGCAAAGGGTGAGCAGTTCTTC. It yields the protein CASSMEGGAKGEQFF.

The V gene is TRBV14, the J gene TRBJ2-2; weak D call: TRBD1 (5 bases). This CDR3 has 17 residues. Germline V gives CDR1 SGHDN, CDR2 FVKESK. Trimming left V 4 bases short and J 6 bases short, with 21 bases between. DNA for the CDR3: TGTGCCAGCAGCCTTGACAGTTACCATGAACGGGCCGGGGAGCTGTTTTTT. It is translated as CASSLDSYHERAGELFF.

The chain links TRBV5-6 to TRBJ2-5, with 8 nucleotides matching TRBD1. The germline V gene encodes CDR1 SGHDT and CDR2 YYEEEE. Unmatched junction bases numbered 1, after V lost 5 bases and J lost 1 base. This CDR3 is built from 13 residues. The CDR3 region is CASSQGAQETQYF. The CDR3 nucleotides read TGTGCCAGCAGTCAGGGGGCCCAAGAGACCCAGTACTTC.

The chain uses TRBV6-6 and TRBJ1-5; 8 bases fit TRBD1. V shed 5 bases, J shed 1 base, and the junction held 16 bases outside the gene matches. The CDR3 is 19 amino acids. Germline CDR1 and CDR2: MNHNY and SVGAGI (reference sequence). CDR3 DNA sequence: TGTGCCAGCAGTCCCAATAAGGGGCAGGGGGCTTCGAGCAATCAGCCCCAGCATTTT. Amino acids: CASSPNKGQGASSNQPQHF.

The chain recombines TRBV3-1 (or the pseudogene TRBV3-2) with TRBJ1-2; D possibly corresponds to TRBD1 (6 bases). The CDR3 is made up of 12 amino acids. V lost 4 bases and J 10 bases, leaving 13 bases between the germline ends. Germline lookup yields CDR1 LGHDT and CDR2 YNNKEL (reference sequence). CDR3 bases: TGTGCCAGCAGCCGATGGACAGAGGACTACACCTTC. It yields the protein CASSRWTEDYTF.

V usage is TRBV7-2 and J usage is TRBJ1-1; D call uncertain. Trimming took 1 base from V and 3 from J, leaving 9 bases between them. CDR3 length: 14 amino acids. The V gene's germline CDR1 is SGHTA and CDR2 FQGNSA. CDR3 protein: CASSLGVGDTEAFF. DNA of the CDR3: TGTGCCAGCAGCTTAGGCGTTGGTGACACTGAAGCTTTCTTT.

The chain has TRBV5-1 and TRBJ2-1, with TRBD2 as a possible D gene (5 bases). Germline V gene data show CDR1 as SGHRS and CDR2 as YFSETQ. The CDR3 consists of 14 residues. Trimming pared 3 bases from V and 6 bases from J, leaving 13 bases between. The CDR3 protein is CASSSDSTTNEQFF. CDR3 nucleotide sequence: TGCGCCAGCAGCTCGGACTCTACTACCAATGAGCAGTTCTTC. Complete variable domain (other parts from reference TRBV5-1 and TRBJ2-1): KAGVTQTPRYLIKTRGQQVTLSCSPISGHRSVSWYQQTPGQGLQFLFEYFSETQRNKGNFPGRFSGRQFSNSRSEMNVSTLELGDSALYLCASSSDSTTNEQFFGPGTRLTVL.

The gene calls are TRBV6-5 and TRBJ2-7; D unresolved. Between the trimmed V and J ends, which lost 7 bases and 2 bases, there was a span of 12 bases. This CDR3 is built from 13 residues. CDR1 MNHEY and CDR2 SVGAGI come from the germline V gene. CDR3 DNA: TGTGCCAGCAACCGAGAGAAACCCTACGAGCAGTACTTC. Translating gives CASNREKPYEQYF.

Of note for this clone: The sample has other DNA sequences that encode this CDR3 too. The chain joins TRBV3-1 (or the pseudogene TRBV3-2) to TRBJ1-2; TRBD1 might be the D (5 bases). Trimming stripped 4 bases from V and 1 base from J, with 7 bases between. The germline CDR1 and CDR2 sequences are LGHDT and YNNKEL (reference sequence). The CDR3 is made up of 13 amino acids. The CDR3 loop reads CASSPQGNYGYTF. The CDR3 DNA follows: TGTGCCAGCAGCCCCCAGGGTAACTATGGCTACACCTTC.

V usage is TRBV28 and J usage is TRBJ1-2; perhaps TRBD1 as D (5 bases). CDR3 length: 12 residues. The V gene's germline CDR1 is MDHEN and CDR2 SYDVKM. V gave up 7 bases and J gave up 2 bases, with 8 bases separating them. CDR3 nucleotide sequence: TGTGCCAGCACGGGGGGAAACTATGGCTACACCTTC. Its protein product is CASTGGNYGYTF.

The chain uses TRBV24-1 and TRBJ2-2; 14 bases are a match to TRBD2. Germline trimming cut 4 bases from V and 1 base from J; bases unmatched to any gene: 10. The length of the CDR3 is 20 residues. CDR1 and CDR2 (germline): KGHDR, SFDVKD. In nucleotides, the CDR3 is TGTGCCACCAGTGAACCGACTAGCGGGAGGGCTCCCAGGAACACCGGGGAGCTGTTTTTT. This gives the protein CATSEPTSGRAPRNTGELFF.

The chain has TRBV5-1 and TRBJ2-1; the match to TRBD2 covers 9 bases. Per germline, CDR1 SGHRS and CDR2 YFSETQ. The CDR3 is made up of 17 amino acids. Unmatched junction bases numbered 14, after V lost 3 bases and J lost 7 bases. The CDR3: CASSSRLAEIRGNEQFF. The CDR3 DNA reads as TGCGCCAGCAGCTCCAGACTAGCGGAAATACGGGGAAATGAGCAGTTCTTC.

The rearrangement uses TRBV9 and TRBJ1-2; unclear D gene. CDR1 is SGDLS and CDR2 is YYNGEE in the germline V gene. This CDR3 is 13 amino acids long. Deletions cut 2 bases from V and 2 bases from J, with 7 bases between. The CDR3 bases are TGTGCCAGCAGCGTTGCGGGAAACTATGGCTACACCTTC. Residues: CASSVAGNYGYTF.

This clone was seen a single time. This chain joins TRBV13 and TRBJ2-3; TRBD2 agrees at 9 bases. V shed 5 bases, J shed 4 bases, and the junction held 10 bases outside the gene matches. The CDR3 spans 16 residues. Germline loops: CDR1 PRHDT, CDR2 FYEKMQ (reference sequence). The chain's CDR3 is CASSRSGSGKADTQYF. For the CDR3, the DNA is TGTGCCAGCAGCCGTAGCGGGAGCGGGAAGGCAGATACGCAGTATTTT. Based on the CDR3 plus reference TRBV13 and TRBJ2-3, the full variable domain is AAGVIQSPRHLIKEKRETATLKCYPIPRHDTVYWYQQGPGQDPQFLISFYEKMQSDKGSIPDRFSAQQFSDYHSELNMSSLELGDSALYFCASSRSGSGKADTQYFGPGTRLTVL.

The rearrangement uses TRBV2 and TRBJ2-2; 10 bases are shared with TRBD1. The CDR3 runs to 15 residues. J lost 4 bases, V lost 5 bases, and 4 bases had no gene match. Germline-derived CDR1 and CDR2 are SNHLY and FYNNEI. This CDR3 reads CASSRQGAFTGELFF. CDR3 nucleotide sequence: TGTGCCAGCAGTAGACAGGGGGCTTTCACCGGGGAGCTGTTTTTT.

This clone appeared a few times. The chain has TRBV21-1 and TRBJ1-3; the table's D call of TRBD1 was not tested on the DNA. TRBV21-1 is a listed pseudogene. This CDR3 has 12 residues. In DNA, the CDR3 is TGTGCCAGCAGCAAACAGGGGAACACCATATATTTT. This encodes CASSKQGNTIYF.

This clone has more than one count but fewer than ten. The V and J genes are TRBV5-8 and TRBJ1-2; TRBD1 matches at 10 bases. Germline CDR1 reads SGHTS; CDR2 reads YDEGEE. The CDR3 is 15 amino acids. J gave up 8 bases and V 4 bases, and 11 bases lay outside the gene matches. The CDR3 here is CASSHYRDRGPGYTF. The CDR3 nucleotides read TGTGCCAGCAGCCACTACCGGGACAGGGGACCCGGCTACACCTTC.

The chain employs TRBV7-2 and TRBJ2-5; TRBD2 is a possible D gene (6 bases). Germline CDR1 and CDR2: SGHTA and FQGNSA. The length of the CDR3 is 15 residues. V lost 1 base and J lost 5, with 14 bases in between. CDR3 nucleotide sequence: TGTGCCAGCAGCTTAGGGGGGTCGGGAGAGGAGACCCAGTACTTC. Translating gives CASSLGGSGEETQYF.

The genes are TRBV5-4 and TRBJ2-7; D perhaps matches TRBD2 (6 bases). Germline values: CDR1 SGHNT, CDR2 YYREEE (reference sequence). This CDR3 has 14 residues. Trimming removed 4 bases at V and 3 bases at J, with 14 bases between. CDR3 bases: TGTGCCAGCAGCCGCTTAGAGGGAGGCTACGAGCAGTACTTC. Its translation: CASSRLEGGYEQYF. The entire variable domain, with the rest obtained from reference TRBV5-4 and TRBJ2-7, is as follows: ETGVTQSPTHLIKTRGQQVTLRCSSQSGHNTVSWYQQALGQGPQFIFQYYREEENGRGNFPPRFSGLQFPNYSSELNVNALELDDSALYLCASSRLEGGYEQYFGPGTRLTVT.

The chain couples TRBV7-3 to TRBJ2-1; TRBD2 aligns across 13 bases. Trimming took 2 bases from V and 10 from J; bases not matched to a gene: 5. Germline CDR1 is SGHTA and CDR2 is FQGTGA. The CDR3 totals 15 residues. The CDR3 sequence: CASSLSTSGRGEQFF. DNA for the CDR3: TGTGCCAGCAGCTTATCTACTAGCGGGAGGGGAGAGCAGTTCTTC.